This T cell receptor (beta chain) was recovered during a study of radiation and T cells in renal cell carcinoma (dated by TCRdb to about 2020). A note on the overall study: In total, 50 to 55 samples underwent TCR beta sequencing: 25 or so tumors plus 27 peripheral blood samples. The final blood draw took place at 4 weeks after radiation, the same time as nephrectomy. Across all 50 or so samples, under 5 million unique CDR3 nucleotide sequences, encoding roughly 3 million unique CDR3 amino acid sequences, were identified.

Concerning this clone: Its recognized antigen is unknown. No base-level quality is on record; no much larger clone is a single base apart.

According to the germline V gene, CDR1 reads SGDLS and CDR2 reads YYNGEE. V is clipped by 0 bases and J by 9 bases, and the sequence between their germline boundaries is 7 bases long. From cysteine to phenylalanine, the CDR3 is 13 amino acids long. Left in the record is the CDR3 DNA by itself, 39 bases read in frame from the first base. Study-level results and caveats: Effects of radiation dose or scheduling on the TCR repertoire could not be addressed with the single-armed trial design. In blood, the top tumor clonotypes increased between baseline and 2 weeks post-radiation and then shrank by 4 weeks, which suggests that tumor-resident clones expanded only transiently. Because pretreatment tumor biopsies were not available, the baseline intratumoral presence of clonotypes could not be determined. Dynamics of the blood repertoire were not tracked past 4 weeks after treatment.

TCR beta libraries were generated from genomic DNA with the immunoSEQ kit, following the manufacturer's recommendations. For library preparation, a first multiplex PCR was performed with proprietary primers, followed by a second PCR in which unique barcodes were added, and bead cleanups were performed after each round. A kit-provided positive control reaction and a negative control reaction were included in every sample batch. The final libraries underwent checking on an Agilent 4200 TapeStation D1000 ScreenTape, volumetric pooling, and quantification by qPCR. Sequencing was performed on an Illumina NextSeq500 with a MidOutput 150-cycle cartridge, and 156 Read1 and 15 Index1 cycles were run with kit custom primers. The pooled library was loaded at 0.9 to 1 pM with an approximately 20% PhiX control spike-in. The authors' pipeline ran thus. Vendor-processed data were analyzed in R, and a clonotype was defined as all T cells sharing the same CDR3 nucleotide sequence. In the clone abundance analyses, frequencies were normalized to the 10,000 most abundant clones in each sample. Public T cell clones, which averaged fewer than five per sample, were excluded before analysis. Tumor-enriched clonotypes and baseline blood-enriched clonotypes were defined as those with an abundance difference of at least 32-fold between compartments. A beta-binomial differential abundance model was applied to find clonotypes that expanded or contracted between blood time points. Tumor-blood repertoire similarity was measured with the Baroni-Urbani and Buser coefficient, and groups were compared using two-tailed Wilcoxon tests in R. What TCRdb holds here is the immuneACCESS table cut down to in-frame rearrangements. Part of the clones is not present; checked against another copy, under half of the missing clones reflect an unresolved V gene, and the others are unexplained. Clone size and V and J calls were adopted from that table, with D and trimming inferred from the DNA. The sample records 130,000 to 150,000 clones, 65% to 90% of which are singletons. The ten largest clones represent less than 20% of the sample.

The sample's time point label is to be understood as: blood 4 weeks post-SBRT, at nephrectomy. Interpreted using the paper, the treatment or condition label stands for: 15 Gy SBRT to primary tumor, nephrectomy 4 weeks later. Samples were obtained from a clinical trial, in which 15 Gy stereotactic body radiation therapy was delivered to primary renal cell carcinomas and nephrectomy was performed 4 weeks later. To track tumor-enriched clonotypes, serial peripheral blood was sampled from radiation-treated patients at baseline and at 2 weeks and 4 weeks after SBRT. Renal cell carcinoma with clear cell pathology was present in all patients. Genomic DNA for TCR sequencing was prepared using the QIAamp DNA Blood Mini Kit (Qiagen). The analyses included only samples that passed all quality control checks.

The sequence links TRBV9 to TRBJ1-6; the D region possibly corresponds to TRBD1 (6 bases align). Sample: blood, taken from a patient whose treatment included radiotherapy and nephrectomy. This TCR came from a woman aged 45-65 years with renal cell carcinoma. The sequenced DNA is TGTGCCAGCAGCGTAGACAGGGTTTCACCCCTCCACTTT. It translates to CASSVDRVSPLHF.